This is a list of T cell receptor beta chains from one sample in a study of early T cells in non-severe SARS-CoV-2 infection. TCRdb re-called the 5' RACE reads with MiXCR, one entry per CDR3 protein. The sample holds some 82,000 distinct CDR3 sequences, 5.5% to 7.5% seen once. Sequenced input: whole blood. Receptors were obtained from an adult who was a healthcare worker with PCR-confirmed SARS-CoV-2 infection or an uninfected control (not recorded which). Both conserved end residues are part of each CDR3. The D gene is left open where the match is weak. Clone size appears in some rows only: once, few, many, or a class for an expanded clone.

cdr3_nt: TGTGCCAGCAATACCATAGGGACTAGCGGGAGGGCCCGCTACAATGAGCAGTTCTTC; cdr3_aa: CASNTIGTSGRARYNEQFF; clone_size: many; j_call: TRBJ2-1; d_call: TRBD2; v_call: TRBV6-2/TRBV6-3
cdr3_nt: TGCGCCAGCAGCCCCAGGACTAGCGGGGGGAGCACAGATACGCAGTATTTT; cdr3_aa: CASSPRTSGGSTDTQYF; clone_size: many; j_call: TRBJ2-3; d_call: TRBD2; v_call: TRBV5-1
cdr3_nt: TGCAGCGTGAGGACAGGGGGAACCGGGGAGCTGTTTTTT; cdr3_aa: CSVRTGGTGELFF; clone_size: NA; j_call: TRBJ2-2; d_call: TRBD1; v_call: TRBV29-1
cdr3_nt: TGTGCCAGCAGCTTGATGGGGGCTTATGGCTACACCTTC; cdr3_aa: CASSLMGAYGYTF; clone_size: many; j_call: TRBJ1-2; d_call: NA; v_call: TRBV5-4
cdr3_nt: TGTGCCAGCACCAAAACAGGACCATCCTACAATGAGCAGTTCTTC; cdr3_aa: CASTKTGPSYNEQFF; clone_size: few; j_call: TRBJ2-1; d_call: NA; v_call: TRBV5-5
cdr3_nt: TGTGCCAGCGCGCTAATTTGGTCCGATAATTCACCCCTCCACTTT; cdr3_aa: CASALIWSDNSPLHF; clone_size: many; j_call: TRBJ1-6; d_call: NA; v_call: TRBV6-1
cdr3_nt: TGCAGCGTTGCGCGACTAGCGAGGTACAATGAGCAGTTCTTC; cdr3_aa: CSVARLARYNEQFF; clone_size: few; j_call: TRBJ2-1; d_call: TRBD2; v_call: TRBV29-1
cdr3_nt: TGCAGTGCTAGCGGACTAGCGGGCAGGCAGGATACGCAGTATTTT; cdr3_aa: CSASGLAGRQDTQYF; clone_size: many; j_call: TRBJ2-3; d_call: TRBD2; v_call: TRBV20-1
cdr3_nt: TGTGCCAGCAGTGAATTTGACAGGGTCATTAACTACGAGCAGTACTTC; cdr3_aa: CASSEFDRVINYEQYF; clone_size: NA; j_call: TRBJ2-7; d_call: TRBD1; v_call: TRBV2
cdr3_nt: TGTGCCAACAGAGCGGGGACTATAAGCACAGATACGCAGTATTTT; cdr3_aa: CANRAGTISTDTQYF; clone_size: few; j_call: TRBJ2-3; d_call: TRBD2; v_call: TRBV12-3/TRBV12-4
cdr3_nt: TGTGCCAGCAGCTTAGGTGGCACAGATACGCAGTATTTT; cdr3_aa: CASSLGGTDTQYF; clone_size: many; j_call: TRBJ2-3; d_call: NA; v_call: TRBV7-8
cdr3_nt: TGCAGTGCTGGCAGGGCGAACACTGAAGCTTTCTTT; cdr3_aa: CSAGRANTEAFF; clone_size: many; j_call: TRBJ1-1; d_call: NA; v_call: TRBV20-1
cdr3_nt: TGCAGTGCTAGAGATGTGCAGGGGGTAGACTATGGCTACACCTTC; cdr3_aa: CSARDVQGVDYGYTF; clone_size: many; j_call: TRBJ1-2; d_call: TRBD1; v_call: TRBV20-1
cdr3_nt: TGTGCCAGCAGGGGCTCTGGGGCCAACGTCCTGACTTTC; cdr3_aa: CASRGSGANVLTF; clone_size: many; j_call: TRBJ2-6; d_call: NA; v_call: TRBV7-9
cdr3_nt: TGCAGTGCTAGCGAAGGAGGGTACGAGCAGTACTTC; cdr3_aa: CSASEGGYEQYF; clone_size: many; j_call: TRBJ2-7; d_call: NA; v_call: TRBV20-1
cdr3_nt: TGTGCCAGCAGTGAGAGCGGGACTAGCGGGAGGGCCACATACAATGAGCAGTTCTTC; cdr3_aa: CASSESGTSGRATYNEQFF; clone_size: few; j_call: TRBJ2-1; d_call: TRBD2; v_call: TRBV25-1
cdr3_nt: TGTGCCAGCAGCTCGACAGGGGTTTCTGGCACTGAAGCTTTCTTT; cdr3_aa: CASSSTGVSGTEAFF; clone_size: many; j_call: TRBJ1-1; d_call: TRBD1; v_call: TRBV7-2
cdr3_nt: TGTGCCAGCAGTGCGACAGGGTCTGGAAACACCATATATTTT; cdr3_aa: CASSATGSGNTIYF; clone_size: many; j_call: TRBJ1-3; d_call: TRBD1; v_call: TRBV6-6
cdr3_nt: TGCAGTGCTAGACCCGGGACAGATAATTCACCCCTCCACTTT; cdr3_aa: CSARPGTDNSPLHF; clone_size: NA; j_call: TRBJ1-6; d_call: TRBD1; v_call: TRBV20-1
cdr3_nt: TGTGCCAGCAGTCGGGCAGGGATGGGCAATCAGCCCCAGCATTTT; cdr3_aa: CASSRAGMGNQPQHF; clone_size: many; j_call: TRBJ1-5; d_call: NA; v_call: TRBV2
cdr3_nt: TGCGCCAGCAGCTTGCTTCAGACCTCTGGGGCCAACGTCCTGACTTTC; cdr3_aa: CASSLLQTSGANVLTF; clone_size: NA; j_call: TRBJ2-6; d_call: NA; v_call: TRBV5-1
cdr3_nt: TGTGCCAGCAGCTTGCGACAATACACAGATACGCAGTATTTT; cdr3_aa: CASSLRQYTDTQYF; clone_size: NA; j_call: TRBJ2-3; d_call: NA; v_call: TRBV5-4
cdr3_nt: TGTGCCAGCAGCTTACGGGGGGGTAGATACAATGAGCAGTTCTTC; cdr3_aa: CASSLRGGRYNEQFF; clone_size: many; j_call: TRBJ2-1; d_call: TRBD2; v_call: TRBV5-4
cdr3_nt: TGTGCCACCAGTGATACCCGAGGAGGATCGGTTAATGAAAAACTGTTTTTT; cdr3_aa: CATSDTRGGSVNEKLFF; clone_size: many; j_call: TRBJ1-4; d_call: NA; v_call: TRBV24-1
cdr3_nt: TGTGCCAGCAGCTGGGACAGGGGGCTTGCAGATACGCAGTATTTT; cdr3_aa: CASSWDRGLADTQYF; clone_size: few; j_call: TRBJ2-3; d_call: TRBD1; v_call: TRBV5-6
cdr3_nt: TGTGCCAGCAGACTATCCGGGACCCGGAATGAGCAGTTCTTC; cdr3_aa: CASRLSGTRNEQFF; clone_size: NA; j_call: TRBJ2-1; d_call: NA; v_call: TRBV6-2/TRBV6-3
cdr3_nt: TGTGCCAGCAGCCCCGAGGGACTAGCGGGGGGGCGAGCCAAAAACATTCAGTACTTC; cdr3_aa: CASSPEGLAGGRAKNIQYF; clone_size: many; j_call: TRBJ2-4; d_call: TRBD2; v_call: TRBV27
cdr3_nt: TGTGCCAGCAGTGGGGAAGCGGGGGGACGTCAAGATACGCAGTATTTT; cdr3_aa: CASSGEAGGRQDTQYF; clone_size: NA; j_call: TRBJ2-3; d_call: TRBD2; v_call: TRBV12-3/TRBV12-4
cdr3_nt: TGTGCCAGCAGCTTCCTGAAGCTGACTGAAGCTTTCTTT; cdr3_aa: CASSFLKLTEAFF; clone_size: many; j_call: TRBJ1-1; d_call: NA; v_call: TRBV7-2
cdr3_nt: TGTGCCAGCAGCGTAGGGATGACAGGGAGCGAGCAGTACTTC; cdr3_aa: CASSVGMTGSEQYF; clone_size: few; j_call: TRBJ2-7; d_call: TRBD1; v_call: TRBV9
cdr3_nt: TGTGCCAGCACCCGTAGCGGGAGCTCCTACAATGAGCAGTTCTTC; cdr3_aa: CASTRSGSSYNEQFF; clone_size: few; j_call: TRBJ2-1; d_call: TRBD2; v_call: TRBV12-3/TRBV12-4
cdr3_nt: TGTGCCAGCAGCCAAGATCCACTAGCCCCCTACAATGAGCAGTTCTTC; cdr3_aa: CASSQDPLAPYNEQFF; clone_size: few; j_call: TRBJ2-1; d_call: NA; v_call: TRBV4-2
cdr3_nt: TGTGCCAGCAGCAGCATCGACAACACAGATACGCAGTATTTT; cdr3_aa: CASSSIDNTDTQYF; clone_size: many; j_call: TRBJ2-3; d_call: NA; v_call: TRBV7-6
cdr3_nt: TGCAGTGCTAGAGATCCCACATATCAAGAGACCCAGTACTTC; cdr3_aa: CSARDPTYQETQYF; clone_size: few; j_call: TRBJ2-5; d_call: NA; v_call: TRBV20-1
cdr3_nt: TGTGCCAGCAGCCGGACAGGGAACTACGAGCAGTACTTC; cdr3_aa: CASSRTGNYEQYF; clone_size: NA; j_call: TRBJ2-7; d_call: TRBD1; v_call: TRBV12-3/TRBV12-4
cdr3_nt: TGTGCCAGCAGCTTAGAGATAGCGGGAGCAGATACGCAGTATTTT; cdr3_aa: CASSLEIAGADTQYF; clone_size: few; j_call: TRBJ2-3; d_call: TRBD2; v_call: TRBV11-2
cdr3_nt: TGTGCCTGGAGTGTTTTCCATACGCAGTATTTT; cdr3_aa: CAWSVFHTQYF; clone_size: NA; j_call: TRBJ2-3; d_call: NA; v_call: TRBV30
cdr3_nt: TGTGCCAGCAGCTTAGCTCAGTACACTGAAGCTTTCTTT; cdr3_aa: CASSLAQYTEAFF; clone_size: few; j_call: TRBJ1-1; d_call: NA; v_call: TRBV11-2
cdr3_nt: TGCGCCAGCAGAAGGACTAGCGGGCCCTCCTACGAGCAGTACTTC; cdr3_aa: CASRRTSGPSYEQYF; clone_size: many; j_call: TRBJ2-7; d_call: TRBD2; v_call: TRBV5-1
cdr3_nt: TGTGCCAGCTCACTGACAGTAGGGGAAGAGACCCAGTACTTC; cdr3_aa: CASSLTVGEETQYF; clone_size: many; j_call: TRBJ2-5; d_call: NA; v_call: TRBV18
cdr3_nt: TGTGCCAGCAGTTTAAGGACCTACGAGCAGTACTTC; cdr3_aa: CASSLRTYEQYF; clone_size: NA; j_call: TRBJ2-7; d_call: NA; v_call: TRBV28
cdr3_nt: TGTGCCAGCAGCTTGGGGACAGGGTATGTCAATCAGCCCCAGCATTTT; cdr3_aa: CASSLGTGYVNQPQHF; clone_size: few; j_call: TRBJ1-5; d_call: TRBD1; v_call: TRBV7-8
cdr3_nt: TGTGCCAGCCAAAACCCCCACGTAAAGGGGGAGACCCAGTACTTC; cdr3_aa: CASQNPHVKGETQYF; clone_size: NA; j_call: TRBJ2-5; d_call: NA; v_call: TRBV7-6
cdr3_nt: TGTGCCAGCTCACCACTGGCCGGGGGCGGTAACACTGAAGCTTTCTTT; cdr3_aa: CASSPLAGGGNTEAFF; clone_size: many; j_call: TRBJ1-1; d_call: NA; v_call: TRBV18
cdr3_nt: TGTGCCTGGACCCGGGGGCCATTAGGTCAGCCCCAGCATTTT; cdr3_aa: CAWTRGPLGQPQHF; clone_size: few; j_call: TRBJ1-5; d_call: NA; v_call: TRBV30
cdr3_nt: TGTGCCAGCAGCATGGCAGGACACGGAAACACCGGGGAGCTGTTTTTT; cdr3_aa: CASSMAGHGNTGELFF; clone_size: many; j_call: TRBJ2-2; d_call: NA; v_call: TRBV9
cdr3_nt: TGTGCCAGCACGGACAGCCAACTCTATGGCTACACCTTC; cdr3_aa: CASTDSQLYGYTF; clone_size: many; j_call: TRBJ1-2; d_call: NA; v_call: TRBV6-6